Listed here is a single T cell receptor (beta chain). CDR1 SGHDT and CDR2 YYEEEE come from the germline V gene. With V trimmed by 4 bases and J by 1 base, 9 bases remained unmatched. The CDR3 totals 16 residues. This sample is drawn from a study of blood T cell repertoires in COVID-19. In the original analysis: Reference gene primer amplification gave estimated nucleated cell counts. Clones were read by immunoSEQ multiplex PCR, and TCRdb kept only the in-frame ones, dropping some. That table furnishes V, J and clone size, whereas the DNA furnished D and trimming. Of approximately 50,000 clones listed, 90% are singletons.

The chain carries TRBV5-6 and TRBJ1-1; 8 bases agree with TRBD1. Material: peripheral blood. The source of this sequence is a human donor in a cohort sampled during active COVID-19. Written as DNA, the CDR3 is TGTGCCAGCAGCCCTGGGACAGGAGGATGGAACACTGAAGCTTTCTTT. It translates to CASSPGTGGWNTEAFF.